The 8 T cell receptor beta chains below were found in one sample sequenced in a study of blood T cell repertoires in COVID-19. This table comes from immunoSEQ multiplex PCR, and its TCRdb copy is limited to in-frame clones, with some not included. Of 450,000 or so clones in the sample, less than 95% were seen once. Material for sequencing was PBMCs or T cells enriched from blood (not recorded which). These receptors were obtained from a man aged 18 to 30 who had recovered from COVID-19.

This clone was seen a single time. Here the CDR3 DNA reads TGTGCCAGCAGCCCTACAGGTGCAGGGGGCTACACCTTC. Encoded protein: CASSPTGAGGYTF. The chain combines TRBV9 with TRBJ1-2; maybe TRBD1 (5 bases). The CDR3 totals 13 residues. Germline CDR1 and CDR2: SGDLS and YYNGEE. V was shortened by 4 bases and J by 8 bases, with 15 bases between the two germline ends.

The chain employs TRBV28 and TRBJ1-5; D unresolved. Trimming took 4 bases from V and 0 from J, leaving 10 bases between them. CDR3 length equals 15 residues. Germline lookup yields CDR1 MDHEN and CDR2 SYDVKM. The CDR3, as DNA: TGTGCCAGCAGTTCTGCGGGGAATAGCAATCAGCCCCAGCATTTT. It encodes CASSSAGNSNQPQHF.

This chain's CDR3 is CASSSDSSGANVLTF. The CDR3 coding sequence is TGTGCCAGCAGCTCGGACAGCTCTGGGGCCAACGTCCTGACTTTC. The V gene is TRBV7-6, the J gene TRBJ2-6, with D possibly TRBD1 on 6 matching bases. Germline CDR1 and CDR2: SGHVS and FNYEAQ. The CDR3 consists of 15 residues. V lost 4 bases and J 0 bases, leaving 7 bases between the germline ends.

The chain uses TRBV9 and TRBJ2-3; 7 positions match TRBD2. Germline CDR1 and CDR2: SGDLS and YYNGEE. V gave up 0 bases and J gave up 5 bases; unmatched junction bases: 9. The CDR3 is made up of 16 amino acids. The CDR3 is CASSVASGGRKDTQYF. DNA of the CDR3: TGTGCCAGCAGCGTAGCGTCGGGGGGAAGAAAAGATACGCAGTATTTT.

The chain employs TRBV5-4 and TRBJ1-1; D may be TRBD1 (6 bases). The CDR3 is 13 residues long. The germline V gene encodes CDR1 SGHNT and CDR2 YYREEE (reference sequence). V was cut by 2 bases and J by 6 bases, with 11 bases left in between. CDR3 in amino acids: CASSFTAGAEAFF. The CDR3 nucleotides read TGTGCCAGCAGCTTCACGGCAGGGGCTGAAGCTTTCTTT.

The rearrangement joins TRBV29-1 to TRBJ1-1; 8 bases map to TRBD1. Trimming removed 7 bases from V and 3 bases from J; junction bases left unmatched: 7. CDR1 is SQVTM and CDR2 is ANQGSEA in the germline V gene. The CDR3 sequence is 13 residues long. The CDR3 sequence is CSARQGAHTEAFF. The CDR3 region has the DNA TGCAGCGCCCGTCAGGGGGCGCACACTGAAGCTTTCTTT. The full variable domain, completed using reference TRBV29-1 and TRBJ1-1, is SAVISQKPSRDICQRGTSLTIQCQVDSQVTMMFWYRQQPGQSLTLIATANQGSEATYESGFVIDKFPISRPNLTFSTLTVSNMSPEDSSIYLCSARQGAHTEAFFGQGTRLTVV.

A single count supports this clone. The V call is TRBV19, the J call TRBJ2-3; TRBD1 is a possible D gene (5 bases). Trimming removed 0 bases at V and 3 bases at J, with 10 bases between. The germline V gene has CDR1 LNHDA and CDR2 SQIVND (reference sequence). The CDR3 extends over 15 amino acids. The CDR3 coding sequence is TGTGCCAGTAGTATAGAAGGGGATCGGACAGATACGCAGTATTTT. Translated, it gives CASSIEGDRTDTQYF.

V gene TRBV2 combines with J gene TRBJ1-2; D gene unclear. V lost 6 bases, J lost 5 bases, and 10 bases lay in between. This CDR3 spans 12 amino acids. Per the germline V gene, CDR1 is SNHLY and CDR2 is FYNNEI. In DNA form, the CDR3 reads TGTGCCAGCAGGAGGGCCGATTATGGCTACACCTTC. Its translation: CASRRADYGYTF.